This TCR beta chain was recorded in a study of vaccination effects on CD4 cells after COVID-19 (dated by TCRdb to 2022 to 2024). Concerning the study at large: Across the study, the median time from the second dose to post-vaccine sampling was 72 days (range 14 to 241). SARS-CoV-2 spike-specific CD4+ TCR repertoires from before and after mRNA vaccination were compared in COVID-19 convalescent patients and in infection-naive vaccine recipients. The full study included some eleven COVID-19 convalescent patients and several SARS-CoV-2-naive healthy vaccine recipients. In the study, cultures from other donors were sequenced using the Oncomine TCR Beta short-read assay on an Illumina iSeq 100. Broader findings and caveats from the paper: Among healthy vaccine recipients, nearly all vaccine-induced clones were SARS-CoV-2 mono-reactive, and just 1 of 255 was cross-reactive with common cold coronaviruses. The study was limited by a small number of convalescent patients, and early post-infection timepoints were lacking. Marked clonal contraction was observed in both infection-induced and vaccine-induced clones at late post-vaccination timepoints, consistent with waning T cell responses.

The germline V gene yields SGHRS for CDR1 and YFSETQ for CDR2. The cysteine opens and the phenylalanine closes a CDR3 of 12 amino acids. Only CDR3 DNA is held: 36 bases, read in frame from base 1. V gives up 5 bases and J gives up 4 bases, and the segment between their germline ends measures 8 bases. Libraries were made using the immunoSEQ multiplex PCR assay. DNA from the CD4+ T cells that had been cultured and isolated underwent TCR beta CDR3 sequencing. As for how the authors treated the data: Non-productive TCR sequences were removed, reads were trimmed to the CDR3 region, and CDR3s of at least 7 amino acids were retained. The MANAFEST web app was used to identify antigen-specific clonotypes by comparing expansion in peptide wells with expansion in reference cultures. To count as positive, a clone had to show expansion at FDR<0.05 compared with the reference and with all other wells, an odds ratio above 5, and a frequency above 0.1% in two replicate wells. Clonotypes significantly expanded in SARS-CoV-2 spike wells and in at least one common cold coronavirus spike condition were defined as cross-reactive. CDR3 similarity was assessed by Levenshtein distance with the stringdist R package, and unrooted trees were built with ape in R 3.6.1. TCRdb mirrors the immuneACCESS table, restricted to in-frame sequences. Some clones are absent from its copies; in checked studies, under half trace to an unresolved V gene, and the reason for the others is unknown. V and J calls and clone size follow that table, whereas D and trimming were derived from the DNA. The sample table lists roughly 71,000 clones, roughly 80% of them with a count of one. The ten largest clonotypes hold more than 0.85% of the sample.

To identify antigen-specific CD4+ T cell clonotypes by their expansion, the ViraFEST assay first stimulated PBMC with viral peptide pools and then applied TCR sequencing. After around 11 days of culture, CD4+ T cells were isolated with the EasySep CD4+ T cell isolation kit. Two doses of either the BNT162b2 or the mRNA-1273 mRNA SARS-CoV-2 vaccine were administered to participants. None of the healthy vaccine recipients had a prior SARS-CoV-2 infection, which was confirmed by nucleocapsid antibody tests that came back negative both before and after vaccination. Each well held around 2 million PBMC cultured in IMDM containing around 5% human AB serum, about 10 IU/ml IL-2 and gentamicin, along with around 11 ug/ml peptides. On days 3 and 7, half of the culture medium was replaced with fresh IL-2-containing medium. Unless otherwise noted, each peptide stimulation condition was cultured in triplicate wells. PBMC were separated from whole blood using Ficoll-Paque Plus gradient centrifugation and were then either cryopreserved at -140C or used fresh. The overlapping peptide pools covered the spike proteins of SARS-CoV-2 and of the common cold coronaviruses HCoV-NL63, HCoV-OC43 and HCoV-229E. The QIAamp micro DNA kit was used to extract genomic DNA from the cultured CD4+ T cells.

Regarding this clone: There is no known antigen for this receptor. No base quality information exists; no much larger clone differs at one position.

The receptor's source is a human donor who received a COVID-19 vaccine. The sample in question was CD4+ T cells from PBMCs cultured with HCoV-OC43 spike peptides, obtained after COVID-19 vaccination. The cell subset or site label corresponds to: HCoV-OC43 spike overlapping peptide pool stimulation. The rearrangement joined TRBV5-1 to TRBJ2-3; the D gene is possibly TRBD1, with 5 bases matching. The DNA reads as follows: TGCGCCAGCAGGCTGACAGCAGATACGCAGTATTTT. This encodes CASRLTADTQYF. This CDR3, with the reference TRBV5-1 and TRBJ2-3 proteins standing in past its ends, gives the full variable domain KAGVTQTPRYLIKTRGQQVTLSCSPISGHRSVSWYQQTPGQGLQFLFEYFSETQRNKGNFPGRFSGRQFSNSRSEMNVSTLELGDSALYLCASRLTADTQYFGPGTRLTVL.